This passage covers 24 T cell receptor beta chains from one sample sequenced in a study of regulatory T cells in long-lasting Graves disease. Building of the TCR beta libraries involved iRepertoire HTBI primers and Arm-PCR of CDR3 regions. TCRdb reanalysed the multiplex PCR reads using MiXCR and keeps one entry per CDR3 protein. The sample comprises a few hundred thousand distinct CDR3 sequences, roughly a quarter of which are singletons, and about 27% rests with the top ten. The time point denotes: persistent/refractory GD, antithyroid drugs over 5 years with positive TRAb. RNA extracted from PBMCs served as the sequencing template. The sequencing here drew on peripheral blood mononuclear cells (PBMCs), taken when the disease was refractory, from a patient treated with antithyroid drugs. Receptors originate from a female donor with Graves disease.

A word on this clonotype: Possible read error: a much larger clone is one base away. The rearrangement uses TRBV12-3 or TRBV12-4 and TRBJ1-1; D remains ambiguous. The CDR3 spans 14 residues. V dropped 4 bases and J dropped 1 base, with 10 bases sitting between them. The CDR3 sequence is CASSYSRPNTEAFF. The CDR3 bases are TGTGCCAGCAGTTACTCGAGACCGAACACTGAAGCTTTCTTT.

The chain combines TRBV7-9 with TRBJ1-4; D call uncertain. Germline V gene lookup returns CDR1 SEHNR and CDR2 FQNEAQ (reference sequence). Between the trimmed V and J ends, which lost 7 bases and 3 bases, there was a span of 6 bases. The length of the CDR3 is 12 residues. The CDR3, as DNA: TGTGCCAGCAATCAGCCTAATGAAAAACTGTTTTTT. This encodes CASNQPNEKLFF.

This clonotype was picked up many times. This chain links TRBV6-2 or TRBV6-3 with TRBJ2-7; the D gene is possibly TRBD1 (5 bases). CDR1 and CDR2 from the germline V gene are MNHEY and SVGEGT. V was cut by 7 bases and J by 2 bases, with 12 bases left in between. The CDR3 runs 13 residues. The CDR3 here is CASTTGRPYEQYF. The CDR3 DNA follows: TGTGCCAGCACAACAGGAAGGCCCTACGAGCAGTACTTC.

This clonotype was counted many times. The chain carries TRBV12-5 and TRBJ1-1; D may be TRBD1 (6 bases). The V gene lost 4 bases and the J gene lost 0 bases, with 9 bases spanning the gap. The CDR3 is 14 amino acids. Germline V lookup: CDR1 LGHNT, CDR2 FRNRAP. CDR3 coding DNA: TGTGCTAGTGGTTCCGGACAGATGAACACTGAAGCTTTCTTT. Protein: CASGSGQMNTEAFF.

This clonotype was recorded at least ten times. The gene calls are TRBV7-2 and TRBJ2-5; 9 positions agree with TRBD1. Germline V gene data show CDR1 as SGHTA and CDR2 as FQGNSA. The V and J ends lost 5 bases and 5 bases, in that order; junction bases with no gene match: 9. The CDR3 is made up of 15 amino acids. CDR3 sequence reads: CASSRRDREYETQYF. The CDR3 DNA sequence: TGTGCCAGCAGCCGCCGGGACAGGGAGTACGAGACCCAGTACTTC.

The genes are TRBV7-2 and TRBJ1-3; the match to TRBD1 covers 7 bases. With V trimmed by 6 bases and J by 3 bases, 14 bases remained unmatched. Germline CDR1 reads SGHTA; CDR2 reads FQGNSA. The CDR3 totals 17 residues. CDR3 sequence (DNA): TGTGCCAGCAGAAGACAGGGAGGGGCGCGGTATGGAAACACCATATATTTT. Protein product: CASRRQGGARYGNTIYF.

The chain links TRBV29-1 to TRBJ1-2, with TRBD1 identical over 9 bases. Looked up from germline, CDR1 is SQVTM and CDR2 is ANQGSEA. After removal of 5 bases from V and 8 bases from J, the junction contained 6 bases not matched to a gene. CDR3 length: 12 residues. The DNA of the CDR3 is TGCAGCGTTCGGACCGGGACAGGGGGCTACACCTTC. Translated: CSVRTGTGGYTF.

This rearrangement joins TRBV7-6 to TRBJ2-7; D is perhaps TRBD1 (6 bases). Trimming took 3 bases from V and 6 from J, leaving 15 bases between them. CDR3 length equals 14 residues. Germline V gene sequence: CDR1 SGHVS, CDR2 FNYEAQ. The CDR3 sequence is CASSFGQSSGEQYF. CDR3 in DNA: TGTGCCAGCAGCTTCGGACAGTCCTCAGGCGAGCAGTACTTC. The variable domain in full, completed from reference TRBV7-6 and TRBJ2-7, reads GAGVSQSPRYKVTKRGQDVALRCDPISGHVSLYWYRQALGQGPEFLTYFNYEAQQDKSGLPNDRFSAERPEGSISTLTIQRTEQRDSAMYRCASSFGQSSGEQYFGPGTRLTVT.

At least ten counts were recorded for this clonotype. The chain combines TRBV28 with TRBJ2-4, with 8 bases aligning to TRBD2. Germline values: CDR1 MDHEN, CDR2 SYDVKM. This CDR3 comprises 15 residues. V gave up 7 bases and J gave up 3 bases; unmatched junction bases: 8. The CDR3 here is CASTGGGTGKNIQYF. The CDR3 DNA reads TGTGCCAGCACGGGGGGGGGGACGGGCAAAAACATTCAGTACTTC.

Many counts were recorded for this clonotype. This chain uses TRBV7-2 with TRBJ2-7, with D perhaps TRBD1 (6 bases). The CDR3 sequence is 14 residues long. V was trimmed by 5 bases and J by 3 bases, leaving 14 bases between them. CDR1 SGHTA and CDR2 FQGNSA come from the germline V gene. The CDR3, as DNA: TGTGCCAGCAGCAGCCGGGACAAAGTCTACGAGCAGTACTTC. It codes for CASSSRDKVYEQYF.

This clonotype was recorded a few times. The genes are TRBV6-9 and TRBJ2-4, with TRBD1 matching 8 bases. V shed 3 bases, J shed 0 bases, and the junction held 7 bases outside the gene matches. The CDR3 is made up of 17 amino acids. Germline V CDR1 and CDR2: MNHGY, SVAAGI. Here the CDR3 DNA reads TGTGCCAGCAGTTACGGACAGGGATCATTAGCCAAAAACATTCAGTACTTC. Translation: CASSYGQGSLAKNIQYF.

The table lists this clonotype with a few counts. The chain joins TRBV5-1 to TRBJ2-7; 15 bases are a match to TRBD2. The V segment lost 3 bases and the J segment 6 bases; nucleotides outside the gene matches: 13. The germline gives CDR1 SGHRS, CDR2 YFSETQ. The CDR3 loop spans 18 amino acids. The CDR3, as DNA: TGCGCCAGCAGCTACGGACTAGCGGGAGGGCCTCTTGGTGGCGAGCAGTACTTC. Translated, it gives CASSYGLAGGPLGGEQYF.

This clonotype has only one observation. This chain joins TRBV2 and TRBJ2-1; D gene uncertain. Germline lookup yields CDR1 SNHLY and CDR2 FYNNEI. There are 12 residues in the CDR3. Trimming took 6 bases from V and 8 from J, leaving 11 bases between them. CDR3 protein: CASSHSLDEQFF. The CDR3 nucleotides are TGTGCCAGCAGCCACAGTTTGGATGAGCAGTTCTTC.

The genes are TRBV6-5 and TRBJ1-5; no clear D gene. CDR3 length: 15 amino acids. Trimming cost V 2 bases and J 0 bases, with 8 bases left between them. In germline, CDR1 is MNHEY, CDR2 SVGAGI. In DNA form, the CDR3 reads TGTGCCAGCAGTTACATGGGGAGTAGCAATCAGCCCCAGCATTTT. Translation gives CASSYMGSSNQPQHF.

In this sample, this clonotype turned up many times. V and J are TRBV28 and TRBJ1-4; possibly TRBD1 for D (5 bases). Trimming shortened V by 5 bases and J by 10 bases, and 23 bases separated the two germline ends. There are 16 residues in the CDR3. The germline CDR1 and CDR2 sequences are MDHEN and SYDVKM. CDR3 sequence: CASSQLQPGRGRKLFF. CDR3 coding DNA: TGTGCCAGCAGTCAACTCCAGCCGGGGCGAGGGAGAAAACTGTTTTTT.

Comments on this clonotype: Being one base from a much bigger clone, this may be a read error. The V gene is TRBV28, the J gene TRBJ1-2; D not resolved. CDR3 length equals 16 residues. The germline V gene has CDR1 MDHEN and CDR2 SYDVKM. The CDR3 bases are TGTGCCGGCAGTCACCCTACCGGGAATTTGGGCTATGGCTACACCTTC. It yields the protein CAGSHPTGNLGYGYTF.

Remarks on this clonotype: A much more abundant neighbour one base away suggests this may be a read error. Here the CDR3 reads CASSPRGSREGWTEAFF. CDR3 DNA: TGTGCCAGCAGCCCTCGCGGGAGCAGGGAGGGATGGACTGAAGCTTTCTTT. The V and J genes are TRBV6-1 and TRBJ1-1, with TRBD1 as a possible D gene (5 bases). Germline V gene sequence: CDR1 MNHNS, CDR2 SASEGT. The V and J ends lost 6 bases and 5 bases respectively, with 25 bases between them. The CDR3 length is 17 residues.

This clonotype has a count of ten or more. The V and J genes are TRBV2 and TRBJ2-1; 14 positions agree with TRBD2. With 4 bases clipped from V and 6 bases from J, the junction kept 2 bases outside the gene matches. This CDR3 is built from 15 residues. The germline V gene encodes CDR1 SNHLY and CDR2 FYNNEI. CDR3 region: CASSVGTSGSNEQFF. In DNA form, the CDR3 reads TGTGCCAGCAGTGTCGGGACTAGCGGGAGCAATGAGCAGTTCTTC.

The chain combines TRBV13 with TRBJ2-7; TRBD1 agrees at 9 bases. V lost 5 bases to trimming and J lost 0 bases; unmatched junction nucleotides: 8. The CDR3 is 16 residues long. CDR1 and CDR2 (germline): PRHDT, FYEKMQ (reference sequence). Written as DNA, the CDR3 is TGTGCCAGCAGCGGAGCCGGGACAGGGAACTCCTACGAGCAGTACTTC. Translated, it gives CASSGAGTGNSYEQYF.

This clonotype was seen a handful of times. V usage is TRBV29-1 and J usage is TRBJ1-2; D gene unclear. The CDR3 consists of 11 residues. Per the germline V gene, CDR1 is SQVTM and CDR2 is ANQGSEA. The V end was cut by 0 bases, the J end by 8 bases, with 7 bases between. CDR3 coding DNA: TGCAGCGTTGAAGATTACGGGGGCTACACCTTC. It yields the protein CSVEDYGGYTF.

This sequence joins TRBV29-1 and TRBJ1-2, with D perhaps matching TRBD1 (6 bases). CDR1 and CDR2 from the germline V gene are SQVTM and ANQGSEA. V was clipped by 3 bases and J by 3 bases, with 17 bases between them. The CDR3 loop spans 15 amino acids. CDR3 coding DNA: TGCAGCGTTGACGAGGGGGGGGCTGGGGACTATGGCTACACCTTC. Protein: CSVDEGGAGDYGYTF.

This clonotype showed up just a few times. The V gene is TRBV20-1, the J gene TRBJ1-4; the D is unclear. V was clipped by 3 bases and J by 4 bases, with 12 bases between them. The germline gives CDR1 DFQATT, CDR2 SNEGSKA (reference sequence). The CDR3 consists of 14 residues. CDR3 nucleotide sequence: TGCAGTGCTAGCCCTGAGGGCCTTAATGAAAAACTGTTTTTT. This sequence encodes CSASPEGLNEKLFF.

This clonotype was observed many times. CDR3 sequence (DNA): TGTGCCAGCAGCGTTTCGGCAGTCCTTCTGGACGAGCAGTACTTC. Translating gives CASSVSAVLLDEQYF. The chain recombines TRBV9 with TRBJ2-7; D remains unclear. V was shortened by 2 bases and J by 5 bases, with 17 bases between the two germline ends. In germline, CDR1 is SGDLS, CDR2 YYNGEE. This CDR3 is built from 15 residues. Filled out from reference TRBV9 and TRBJ2-7, the complete variable domain reads DSGVTQTPKHLITATGQRVTLRCSPRSGDLSVYWYQQSLDQGLQFLIQYYNGEERAKGNILERFSAQQFPDLHSELNLSSLELGDSALYFCASSVSAVLLDEQYFGPGTRLTVT.

This chain links TRBV20-1 with TRBJ2-7, with TRBD2 as a possible D gene (7 bases). The CDR3 sequence is 14 residues long. CDR1 DFQATT and CDR2 SNEGSKA come from the germline V gene (reference sequence). V lost 6 bases and J 0 bases, leaving 15 bases between the germline ends. CDR3 nucleotide sequence: TGCAGTGCGGGGGGGGGGCGGTACTCCTACGAGCAGTACTTC. Its translation: CSAGGGRYSYEQYF.